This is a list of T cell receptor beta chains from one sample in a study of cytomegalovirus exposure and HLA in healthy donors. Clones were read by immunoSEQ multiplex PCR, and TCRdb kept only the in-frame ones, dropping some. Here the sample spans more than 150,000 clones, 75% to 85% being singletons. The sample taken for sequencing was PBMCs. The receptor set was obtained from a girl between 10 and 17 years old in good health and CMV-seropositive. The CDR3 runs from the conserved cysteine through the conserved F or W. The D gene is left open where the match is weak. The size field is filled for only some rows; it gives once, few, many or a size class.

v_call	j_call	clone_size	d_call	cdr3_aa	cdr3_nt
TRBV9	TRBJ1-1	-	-	CASSVVGGSNTEAFF	TGTGCCAGCAGCGTAGTGGGGGGGTCGAACACTGAAGCTTTCTTT
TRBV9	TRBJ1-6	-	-	CASSVRVEDSPLHF	TGTGCCAGCAGCGTCAGGGTTGAGGATTCACCCCTCCACTTT
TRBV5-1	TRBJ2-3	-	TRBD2	CASSSTRRLAGLHGGTDTQYF	TGCGCCAGCAGCTCAACTAGAAGACTAGCGGGGCTCCATGGGGGCACAGATACGCAGTATTTT
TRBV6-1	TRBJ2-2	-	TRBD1	CASSVYPGQELYPGELFF	TGTGCCAGCAGTGTTTACCCGGGACAGGAGTTGTATCCCGGGGAGCTGTTTTTT
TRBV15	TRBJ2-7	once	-	CATSRDTGPYEQYF	TGTGCCACCAGCAGAGATACAGGACCCTACGAGCAGTACTTC
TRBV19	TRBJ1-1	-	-	CASRVGGSMNTEAFF	TGTGCCAGTCGAGTGGGGGGATCCATGAACACTGAAGCTTTCTTT
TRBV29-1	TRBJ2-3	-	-	CSVDAGVVDTQYF	TGCAGCGTTGACGCAGGGGTAGTAGATACGCAGTATTTT
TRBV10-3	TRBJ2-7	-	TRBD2	CAISESASGGRDEQYF	TGTGCCATCAGTGAGTCGGCTAGCGGGGGGCGGGATGAGCAGTACTTC
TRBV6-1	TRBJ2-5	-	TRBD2	CASSVARGALQETQYF	TGTGCCAGCAGTGTCGCGCGGGGGGCTCTCCAAGAGACCCAGTACTTC
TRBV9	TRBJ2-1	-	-	CASSVAPTGFSNEQFF	TGTGCCAGCAGCGTAGCCCCCACAGGCTTTAGCAATGAGCAGTTCTTC
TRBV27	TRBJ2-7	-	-	CASSLVGRDTYEQYF	TGTGCCAGCAGTTTAGTTGGGAGAGACACCTACGAGCAGTACTTC
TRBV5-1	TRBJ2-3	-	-	CASSGPDSSTDTQYF	TGCGCCAGCAGCGGACCCGACAGCAGCACAGATACGCAGTATTTT
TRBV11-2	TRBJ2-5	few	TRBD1	CASSPALTGVETQYF	TGTGCCAGCAGCCCGGCCCTGACAGGGGTGGAGACCCAGTACTTC
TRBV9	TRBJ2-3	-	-	CASSGGLGTDTQYF	TGTGCCAGCAGCGGGGGGCTGGGCACAGATACGCAGTATTTT
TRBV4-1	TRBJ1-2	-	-	CASSQAPTEPGWGGDGYTF	TGCGCCAGCAGCCAAGCTCCGACCGAGCCAGGGTGGGGGGGGGATGGCTACACCTTC
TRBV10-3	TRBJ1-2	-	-	CAISHPLGGGTYGYTF	TGTGCCATCAGTCATCCTTTAGGGGGGGGAACCTATGGCTACACCTTC
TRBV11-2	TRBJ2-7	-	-	CASRLNIDSLYYEQYF	TGTGCCAGCAGATTGAATATCGACAGCCTTTACTACGAGCAGTACTTC
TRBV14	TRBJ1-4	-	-	CASSQGRRATNEKLFF	TGTGCCAGCAGCCAAGGCCGCAGGGCAACTAATGAAAAACTGTTTTTT
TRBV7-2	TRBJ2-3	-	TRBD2	CASSRLAGGSDTQYF	TGTGCCAGCAGCCGACTAGCGGGGGGGTCAGATACGCAGTATTTT
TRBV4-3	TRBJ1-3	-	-	CASSQEEGSGNTIYF	TGCGCCAGCAGCCAAGAAGAGGGCTCTGGAAACACCATATATTTT
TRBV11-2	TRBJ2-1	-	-	CASSLVGGAETDEQFF	TGTGCCAGCAGCTTAGTCGGAGGGGCTGAGACGGATGAGCAGTTCTTC
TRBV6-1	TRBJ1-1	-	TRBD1	CASSPQGSTEAFF	TGTGCCAGCTCCCCACAGGGGAGCACTGAAGCTTTCTTT
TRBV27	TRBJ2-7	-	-	CASSLSRATSYEQYF	TGTGCCAGCAGTTTATCGAGGGCGACGTCCTACGAGCAGTACTTC
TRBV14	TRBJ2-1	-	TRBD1	CASSRAGTGSISQFF	TGTGCCAGCAGCCGGGCCGGGACAGGGTCTATCTCGCAGTTCTTC
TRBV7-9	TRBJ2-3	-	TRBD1	CASTAPGQGAGTQYF	TGTGCCAGCACTGCCCCGGGACAGGGGGCAGGTACGCAGTATTTT
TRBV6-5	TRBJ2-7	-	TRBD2	CASSPRGGRYEQYF	TGTGCCAGCAGTCCTCGCGGGGGACGCTACGAGCAGTACTTC
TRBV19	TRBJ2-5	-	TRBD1	CASSMGQGPGETQYF	TGTGCCAGTAGTATGGGACAGGGGCCGGGGGAGACCCAGTACTTC
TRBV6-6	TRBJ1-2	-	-	CASSPAIALGYTF	TGTGCCAGCAGTCCCGCAATTGCACTTGGCTACACCTTC
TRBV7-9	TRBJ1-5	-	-	CASGQGMDQPQHF	TGTGCCAGCGGGCAGGGGATGGATCAGCCCCAGCATTTT
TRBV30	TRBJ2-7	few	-	CAWGRIQRVSSFEQYF	TGTGCCTGGGGGAGGATTCAGCGGGTCTCCTCCTTCGAGCAGTACTTC
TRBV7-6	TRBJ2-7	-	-	CASSHQGTYEQYF	TGTGCCAGCAGCCATCAGGGTACCTACGAGCAGTACTTC
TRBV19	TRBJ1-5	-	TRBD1	CASRQGAWGNQPQHF	TGTGCCAGTAGACAGGGGGCCTGGGGCAATCAGCCCCAGCATTTT
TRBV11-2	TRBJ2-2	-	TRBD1	CASSDHRQGLNTGELFF	TGTGCCAGCAGCGACCATCGACAGGGGTTGAACACCGGGGAGCTGTTTTTT
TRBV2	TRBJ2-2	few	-	CASQNTGELFF	TGTGCCAGCCAGAACACCGGGGAGCTGTTTTTT
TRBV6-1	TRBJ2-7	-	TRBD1	CASSGPGQAYEQYF	TGTGCCAGCAGCGGGCCGGGACAGGCCTACGAGCAGTACTTC
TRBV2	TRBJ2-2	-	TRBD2	CASRVAGGPGELFF	TGTGCCAGCAGAGTAGCGGGGGGGCCCGGGGAGCTGTTTTTT
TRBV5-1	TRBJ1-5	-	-	CASSLGDSFNQPQHF	TGCGCCAGCAGCTTGGGCGACAGTTTCAATCAGCCCCAGCATTTT
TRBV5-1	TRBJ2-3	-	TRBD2	CASSLAGTSGNTDTQYF	TGCGCCAGCAGCTTGGCCGGGACTAGCGGAAACACAGATACGCAGTATTTT
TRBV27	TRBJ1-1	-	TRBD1	CASSPRGLTEAFF	TGTGCCAGCAGTCCCAGGGGGCTGACTGAAGCTTTCTTT
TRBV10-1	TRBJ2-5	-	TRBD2	CATEGLAGDEETQYF	TGCGCCACCGAGGGACTAGCGGGGGATGAAGAGACCCAGTACTTC
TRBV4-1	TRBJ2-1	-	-	CASSPSGSSYNEQFF	TGCGCCAGCAGCCCTTCAGGTAGCTCCTACAATGAGCAGTTCTTC
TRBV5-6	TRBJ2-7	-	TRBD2	CASRPTGTSDSYEQYF	TGTGCCAGCAGACCCACCGGGACTAGCGATTCCTACGAGCAGTACTTC
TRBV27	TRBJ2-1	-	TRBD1	CASSLTPTGMGNEQFF	TGTGCCAGCAGTCTAACTCCGACAGGGATGGGCAATGAGCAGTTCTTC
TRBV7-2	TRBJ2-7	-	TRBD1	CASSLSQGARWDEQYF	TGTGCCAGCAGCTTGTCGCAGGGGGCGCGGTGGGACGAGCAGTACTTC
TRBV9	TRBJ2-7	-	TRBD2	CASSVDSGGSYEQYF	TGTGCCAGCAGCGTAGATAGCGGGGGTTCCTACGAGCAGTACTTC
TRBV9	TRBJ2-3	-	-	CASSVVGGGLTDTQYF	TGTGCCAGCAGCGTAGTTGGCGGGGGCCTCACAGATACGCAGTATTTT
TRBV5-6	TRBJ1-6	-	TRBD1	CASTKQGAFSSPLHF	TGTGCCAGCACCAAACAGGGGGCATTCAGTTCACCCCTCCACTTT
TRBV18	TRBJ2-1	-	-	CASSPPRRDDNEQFF	TGTGCCAGCTCACCACCGAGGAGGGACGACAATGAGCAGTTCTTC
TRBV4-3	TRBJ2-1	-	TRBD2	CASSQDLASGVYNEQFF	TGCGCCAGCAGCCAAGATCTGGCTAGCGGGGTCTACAATGAGCAGTTCTTC
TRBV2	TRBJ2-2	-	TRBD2	CASRTSGGVITGELFF	TGTGCCAGCAGGACTAGCGGGGGGGTAATCACCGGGGAGCTGTTTTTT
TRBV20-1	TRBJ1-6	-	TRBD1	CSAEQGMRLHF	TGCAGTGCGGAACAGGGGATGCGCCTCCACTTT
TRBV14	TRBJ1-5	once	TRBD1	CASSRGGQPQHF	TGTGCCAGCAGCCGAGGGGGCCAGCCCCAGCATTTT
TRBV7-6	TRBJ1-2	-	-	CASSIDRSYGYTF	TGTGCCAGCAGCATAGACAGGAGCTATGGCTACACCTTC
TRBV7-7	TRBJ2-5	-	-	CASSPGPGETQYF	TGTGCCAGCAGCCCCGGGCCGGGGGAGACCCAGTACTTC
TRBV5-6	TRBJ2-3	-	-	CASTAWMGSGWGDTQYF	TGTGCCAGCACCGCTTGGATGGGTTCGGGATGGGGAGATACGCAGTATTTT
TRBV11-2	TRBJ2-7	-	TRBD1	CASSLVSLGTGPSYEQYF	TGTGCCAGCAGCTTAGTGTCTTTGGGGACAGGACCCTCCTACGAGCAGTACTTC
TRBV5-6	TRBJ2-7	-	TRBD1	CASLRQGPYEQYF	TGTGCCAGCCTCCGACAGGGACCCTACGAGCAGTACTTC
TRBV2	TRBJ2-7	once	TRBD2	CASSKAWEGNEQYF	TGTGCCAGCAGCAAAGCGTGGGAGGGCAACGAGCAGTACTTC
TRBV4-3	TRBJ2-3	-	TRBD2	CASSHPREGGSDTQYF	TGCGCCAGCAGCCATCCCCGGGAGGGGGGCTCAGATACGCAGTATTTT